This TCR beta chain was captured by sequencing in a study of blood T cell repertoires in COVID-19. Background on the study: Sources were T cells, B-cell-depleted T cells, or PBMCs; the material itself was cDNA or gDNA.

It was during active infection that Seattle patients were enrolled and then longitudinally followed. The CDR3 has 17 amino acids. Looked up from germline, CDR1 is SGHVS and CDR2 is FQNEAQ. J gave up 2 bases and V 5 bases, and 9 bases lay outside the gene matches. Sequencing was performed with immunoSEQ multiplex PCR; in TCRdb, only in-frame clones are kept and a portion is missing. Among some 190,000 clones, roughly 84% were seen once, and the ten largest hold about 6.9%. The sequence came from a man at least 80 years old with COVID-19, enrolled during active disease. Sample: peripheral blood. The rearrangement links TRBV7-8 to TRBJ1-3; 10 nucleotides agree with TRBD1. CDR3 DNA: TGTGCCAGCAGCGCCGGGACAGGGGCGGGGGCTGGAAACACCATATATTTT. Its translation: CASSAGTGAGAGNTIYF. The variable domain in full, completed from reference TRBV7-8 and TRBJ1-3, reads GAGVSQSPRYKVAKRGQDVALRCDPISGHVSLFWYQQALGQGPEFLTYFQNEAQLDKSGLPSDRFFAERPEGSVSTLKIQRTQQEDSAVYLCASSAGTGAGAGNTIYFGEGSWLTVV.